This is a list of T cell receptor beta chains from one sample in a study of T cell responses to AZD1222 COVID-19 vaccine. Sequenced by immunoSEQ multiplex PCR; TCRdb stores in-frame clones only, minus some. The profile shows 99,000 or so clones, 85% to 90% of them singletons. The material sequenced was peripheral blood, taken on day 0 of AZD1222 vaccination. The receptors stem from an adult in good health. CDR3s include the opening cysteine and the closing phenylalanine or tryptophan. The D gene is left open where the match is weak. Expanded clones are given a class, and other clones once, few, many or no size at all.

abundance: -
v_gene: TRBV27
j_gene: TRBJ2-7
d_gene: TRBD1
CDR3nt: TGTGCCAGCAGTAGTGTACGACAGGGGCCATCCTACGAGCAGTACTTC
CDR3aa: CASSSVRQGPSYEQYF

abundance: few
v_gene: TRBV5-5
j_gene: TRBJ2-1
d_gene: TRBD2
CDR3nt: TGTGCCAGCAGCTTGGGACTAGCTTCCTACAATGAGCAGTTCTTC
CDR3aa: CASSLGLASYNEQFF

abundance: -
v_gene: TRBV24-1
j_gene: TRBJ1-5
d_gene: -
CDR3nt: TGTGCCACCAGTTGGGGCGGTAGCAATCAGCCCCAGCATTTT
CDR3aa: CATSWGGSNQPQHF

abundance: -
v_gene: TRBV9
j_gene: TRBJ2-3
d_gene: TRBD2
CDR3nt: TGTGCCAGCGCCCTAGGAGCGGGAGTGGCAGATACGCAGTATTTT
CDR3aa: CASALGAGVADTQYF

abundance: once
v_gene: TRBV30
j_gene: TRBJ2-5
d_gene: -
CDR3nt: TGTGCCTCGACCACAGCAGGGGAAGAGACCCAGTACTTC
CDR3aa: CASTTAGEETQYF

abundance: -
v_gene: TRBV5-5
j_gene: TRBJ2-7
d_gene: -
CDR3nt: TGTGCCAGCAGCACTAACCAGGGGATCTCCTACGAGCAGTACTTC
CDR3aa: CASSTNQGISYEQYF

abundance: -
v_gene: TRBV21-1
j_gene: TRBJ2-2
d_gene: -
CDR3nt: TGTGCCAGCAGCAAGTGGGGGACCGGGGAGCTGTTTTTT
CDR3aa: CASSKWGTGELFF

abundance: -
v_gene: TRBV30
j_gene: TRBJ1-2
d_gene: -
CDR3nt: TGTGCCTCCCATGACAGCAACTATGGCTACACCTTC
CDR3aa: CASHDSNYGYTF

abundance: -
v_gene: TRBV4-2
j_gene: TRBJ1-1
d_gene: -
CDR3nt: TGTGCCAGCAGCCAAGAGGTAGGTTGGGGGAACACTGAAGCTTTCTTT
CDR3aa: CASSQEVGWGNTEAFF

abundance: -
v_gene: TRBV10-3
j_gene: TRBJ1-6
d_gene: -
CDR3nt: TGTGCCATCAGTGAGGGGGGAAGGTCACCCCTCCACTTT
CDR3aa: CAISEGGRSPLHF

abundance: -
v_gene: TRBV10-1
j_gene: TRBJ2-1
d_gene: -
CDR3nt: TGCGCCAGCAGCCCGGGACGTTCCTACAATGAGCAGTTCTTC
CDR3aa: CASSPGRSYNEQFF

abundance: few
v_gene: TRBV7-3
j_gene: TRBJ2-1
d_gene: -
CDR3nt: TGTGCCAGCAGCTTAATACAGGGAGGGGGCAATGAGCAGTTCTTC
CDR3aa: CASSLIQGGGNEQFF

abundance: -
v_gene: TRBV28
j_gene: TRBJ1-5
d_gene: -
CDR3nt: TGTGCCAGCAGTTCAGGGGTCGGCAATCAGCCCCAGCATTTT
CDR3aa: CASSSGVGNQPQHF

abundance: -
v_gene: TRBV6-5
j_gene: TRBJ2-7
d_gene: TRBD1
CDR3nt: TGTGCCAGCAGCCAAGACAGGGGTGGCTACGAGCAGTACTTC
CDR3aa: CASSQDRGGYEQYF

abundance: -
v_gene: TRBV19
j_gene: TRBJ2-5
d_gene: -
CDR3nt: TGTGCCAGTAGTACTACACCGGGTGGGCTAGGGACCCAGTACTTC
CDR3aa: CASSTTPGGLGTQYF

abundance: -
v_gene: TRBV14
j_gene: TRBJ2-5
d_gene: -
CDR3nt: TGTGCCAGCAGCCCTCAGGGCCTAATCGAACAAGAGACCCAGTACTTC
CDR3aa: CASSPQGLIEQETQYF

abundance: once
v_gene: TRBV28
j_gene: TRBJ2-3
d_gene: TRBD1
CDR3nt: TGTGCCAGCAGTTTAAGACAGGGGGGGTCAGATACGCAGTATTTT
CDR3aa: CASSLRQGGSDTQYF

abundance: once
v_gene: TRBV4-1
j_gene: TRBJ2-7
d_gene: TRBD2
CDR3nt: TGCGCCAGCAGCCAAGATCTCTCTAGCGGGCTATCCTACGAGCAGTACTTC
CDR3aa: CASSQDLSSGLSYEQYF

abundance: -
v_gene: TRBV6-5
j_gene: TRBJ2-1
d_gene: TRBD2
CDR3nt: TGTGCCAGCAATAACCTAGCGGGAGGGTCTGAGCAGTTCTTC
CDR3aa: CASNNLAGGSEQFF

abundance: -
v_gene: TRBV6-5
j_gene: TRBJ2-7
d_gene: TRBD2
CDR3nt: TGTGCCAGCAGTTACGTTGATAGCGGGAGGGGCGAGCAGTACTTC
CDR3aa: CASSYVDSGRGEQYF

abundance: -
v_gene: TRBV7-2
j_gene: TRBJ1-5
d_gene: TRBD1
CDR3nt: TGTGCCAGCAGCTTAGCAGACAGGGGAGCTCAGCCCCAGCATTTT
CDR3aa: CASSLADRGAQPQHF

abundance: few
v_gene: TRBV10-2
j_gene: TRBJ2-1
d_gene: -
CDR3nt: TGCGCCAGCAGTGAGTTACTCAGCTCCTACAATGAGCAGTTCTTC
CDR3aa: CASSELLSSYNEQFF

abundance: -
v_gene: TRBV2
j_gene: TRBJ1-1
d_gene: -
CDR3nt: TGTGCCACACAGGATCCTGAAGCTTTCTTT
CDR3aa: CATQDPEAFF

abundance: -
v_gene: TRBV12-3/TRBV12-4
j_gene: TRBJ2-1
d_gene: -
CDR3nt: TGTGCCAGCAGAACTTACCCCAATGAGCAGTTCTTC
CDR3aa: CASRTYPNEQFF

abundance: -
v_gene: TRBV5-4
j_gene: TRBJ1-3
d_gene: TRBD1
CDR3nt: TGTGCCAGCAGCCGGGGACAGGAGAGCTCTGGAAACACCATATATTTT
CDR3aa: CASSRGQESSGNTIYF

abundance: -
v_gene: TRBV3-1/TRBV3-2
j_gene: TRBJ2-1
d_gene: TRBD2
CDR3nt: TGTGCCAGCAGCCAGCGGGCGGGACTATACAATGAGCAGTTCTTC
CDR3aa: CASSQRAGLYNEQFF

abundance: once
v_gene: TRBV7-9
j_gene: TRBJ2-7
d_gene: -
CDR3nt: TGTGCCAGCAGCTTGATCGAAGACGGGATATTCGAGCAGTACTTC
CDR3aa: CASSLIEDGIFEQYF

abundance: once
v_gene: TRBV18
j_gene: TRBJ2-7
d_gene: TRBD1
CDR3nt: TGTGCCAGCTCACCACCGGGACAGGGATCGGGAGGCACTTCCTACGAGCAGTACTTC
CDR3aa: CASSPPGQGSGGTSYEQYF

abundance: -
v_gene: TRBV7-3
j_gene: TRBJ2-1
d_gene: TRBD2
CDR3nt: TGTGCCAGCAGCCCTAATGGAGCGGGAGGGTCTAATGAGCAGTTCTTC
CDR3aa: CASSPNGAGGSNEQFF

abundance: -
v_gene: TRBV18
j_gene: TRBJ2-1
d_gene: TRBD1
CDR3nt: TGTGCCAGCTCACCGCCCTCGGGACAGATTAACAATGAGCAGTTCTTC
CDR3aa: CASSPPSGQINNEQFF

abundance: -
v_gene: TRBV12-3/TRBV12-4
j_gene: TRBJ1-2
d_gene: -
CDR3nt: TGTGCCAGCAGTAGCAGGGGTTCAGAGGGCTACACCTTC
CDR3aa: CASSSRGSEGYTF

abundance: -
v_gene: TRBV5-1
j_gene: TRBJ1-6
d_gene: TRBD1
CDR3nt: TGCGCCAGCAGCTCGGCCGGGGGGACAGGTTATAATTCACCCCTCCACTTT
CDR3aa: CASSSAGGTGYNSPLHF

abundance: -
v_gene: TRBV5-1
j_gene: TRBJ2-1
d_gene: -
CDR3nt: TGCGCCAGCAGCTTCCTGGAGGGAGTGAACGGTGAGCAGTTCTTC
CDR3aa: CASSFLEGVNGEQFF

abundance: once
v_gene: TRBV3-1/TRBV3-2
j_gene: TRBJ1-1
d_gene: -
CDR3nt: TGTGCCAGCAGCCAAGAAGGGGCAGGGACCAAGAACACTGAAGCTTTCTTT
CDR3aa: CASSQEGAGTKNTEAFF

abundance: -
v_gene: TRBV7-2
j_gene: TRBJ2-1
d_gene: -
CDR3nt: TGTGCCAGCAGCTTAGCGCCCACCGTGTACAATGAGCAGTTCTTC
CDR3aa: CASSLAPTVYNEQFF

abundance: -
v_gene: TRBV6-5
j_gene: TRBJ2-7
d_gene: -
CDR3nt: TGTGCCAGCAACCTTGGGCAGGGCTGGGGCGAGCAGTACTTC
CDR3aa: CASNLGQGWGEQYF

abundance: -
v_gene: TRBV29-1
j_gene: TRBJ2-1
d_gene: -
CDR3nt: TGCAGCGTTGACGGGCATTCGTCCCCCTCCTCTTCCTACAATGAGCAGTTCTTC
CDR3aa: CSVDGHSSPSSSYNEQFF

abundance: -
v_gene: TRBV7-2
j_gene: TRBJ1-2
d_gene: -
CDR3nt: TGTGCCAGCAGCTTAAACGGAAAAGCTAACTATGGCTACACCTTC
CDR3aa: CASSLNGKANYGYTF

abundance: -
v_gene: TRBV5-1
j_gene: TRBJ2-2
d_gene: TRBD2
CDR3nt: TGCGCCAGCAGCTCCCCGGCTAGCGGGCTCCCGAACACCGGGGAGCTGTTTTTT
CDR3aa: CASSSPASGLPNTGELFF

abundance: -
v_gene: TRBV5-8
j_gene: TRBJ2-7
d_gene: -
CDR3nt: TGTGCCAGCAGCTTGGGTCGACACTCCGAGCAGTACTTC
CDR3aa: CASSLGRHSEQYF

abundance: -
v_gene: TRBV28
j_gene: TRBJ2-1
d_gene: -
CDR3nt: TGTGCCAGCAGTTTATGGGGTGAGCAGTTCTTC
CDR3aa: CASSLWGEQFF

abundance: few
v_gene: TRBV7-2
j_gene: TRBJ1-2
d_gene: TRBD1
CDR3nt: TGTGCCAGCAGCCGGGACAGCACCACCACGGGCTATGGCTACACCTTC
CDR3aa: CASSRDSTTTGYGYTF

abundance: -
v_gene: TRBV27
j_gene: TRBJ2-3
d_gene: TRBD2
CDR3nt: TGTGCCAGCAGTTTATCCGGGAGGGGATCTAGCACAGATACGCAGTATTTT
CDR3aa: CASSLSGRGSSTDTQYF

abundance: -
v_gene: TRBV5-5
j_gene: TRBJ1-6
d_gene: -
CDR3nt: TGTGCCAGCAGCCAGGATGGGGGTGTTTCACCCCTCCACTTT
CDR3aa: CASSQDGGVSPLHF

abundance: -
v_gene: TRBV27
j_gene: TRBJ2-2
d_gene: -
CDR3nt: TGTGCCAGCAGTAGCCAGACGGAAACCGGGGAGCTGTTTTTT
CDR3aa: CASSSQTETGELFF

abundance: few
v_gene: TRBV19
j_gene: TRBJ1-5
d_gene: -
CDR3nt: TGTGCCAGTAGTATAGATCAGGGAGCAAATCAGCCCCAGCATTTT
CDR3aa: CASSIDQGANQPQHF

abundance: -
v_gene: TRBV19
j_gene: TRBJ2-1
d_gene: TRBD2
CDR3nt: TGTGCCAGTAGTATAGACTCCCAACTAGCGGGGTACAATGAGCAGTTCTTC
CDR3aa: CASSIDSQLAGYNEQFF

abundance: -
v_gene: TRBV6-5
j_gene: TRBJ2-1
d_gene: -
CDR3nt: TGTGCCAGCAATCCTCTAGGGACGACCAGGAATGAGCAGTTCTTC
CDR3aa: CASNPLGTTRNEQFF

abundance: -
v_gene: TRBV25-1
j_gene: TRBJ2-7
d_gene: -
CDR3nt: TGTGCCAGCAGTGACGAAGGACGTGGAGCCTACGAGCAGTACTTC
CDR3aa: CASSDEGRGAYEQYF

abundance: -
v_gene: TRBV28
j_gene: TRBJ1-3
d_gene: -
CDR3nt: TGTGCCAGCAGTCACACAACAGGTAACTCTGGGGACACCATATATTTT
CDR3aa: CASSHTTGNSGDTIYF

abundance: -
v_gene: TRBV5-6
j_gene: TRBJ2-5
d_gene: -
CDR3nt: TGTGCCAGCAGCTTGGCCGTTCGGTTCGGAGAGACCCAGTACTTC
CDR3aa: CASSLAVRFGETQYF

abundance: -
v_gene: TRBV7-6
j_gene: TRBJ2-7
d_gene: -
CDR3nt: TGTGCCAGCAGCTTAGCGGTCCAGGGTTTTACCTACGAGCAGTACTTC
CDR3aa: CASSLAVQGFTYEQYF

abundance: -
v_gene: TRBV7-2
j_gene: TRBJ2-5
d_gene: TRBD2
CDR3nt: TGTGCCAGCAGCTTAGGCCCAAGCGGGAGAGAGACCCAGTACTTC
CDR3aa: CASSLGPSGRETQYF

abundance: -
v_gene: TRBV27
j_gene: TRBJ1-4
d_gene: TRBD1
CDR3nt: TGTGCCAGCAGTTTATCGAGACAGGGGGCCACAACTAATGAAAAACTGTTTTTT
CDR3aa: CASSLSRQGATTNEKLFF

abundance: -
v_gene: TRBV7-6
j_gene: TRBJ1-4
d_gene: -
CDR3nt: TGTGCCAGCAGCTTAACCAGACCGTGGAGGGCAACTAATGAAAAACTGTTTTTT
CDR3aa: CASSLTRPWRATNEKLFF

abundance: once
v_gene: TRBV7-2
j_gene: TRBJ1-6
d_gene: -
CDR3nt: TGTGCCAGCAGCTTAGGGGGACGGGGGATGAATTCACCCCTCCACTTT
CDR3aa: CASSLGGRGMNSPLHF

abundance: -
v_gene: TRBV7-3
j_gene: TRBJ1-2
d_gene: TRBD1
CDR3nt: TGTGCCAGCAGCCCAGGACAGGGCTATGGCTACACCTTC
CDR3aa: CASSPGQGYGYTF

abundance: -
v_gene: TRBV5-1
j_gene: TRBJ2-2
d_gene: TRBD2
CDR3nt: TGCGCCAGCAGCTTGCCCGGGACTAGCGGGAGAGGCGGCGGGGAGCTGTTTTTT
CDR3aa: CASSLPGTSGRGGGELFF

abundance: -
v_gene: TRBV7-2
j_gene: TRBJ2-1
d_gene: TRBD1
CDR3nt: TGTGCCAGCAGGACAACCGGGACAGGGTTGACCTACAATGAGCAGTTCTTC
CDR3aa: CASRTTGTGLTYNEQFF

abundance: -
v_gene: TRBV7-2
j_gene: TRBJ2-5
d_gene: TRBD2
CDR3nt: TGTGCCAGCAGCTTGGGACTACCAAGCCAAGAGACCCAGTACTTC
CDR3aa: CASSLGLPSQETQYF